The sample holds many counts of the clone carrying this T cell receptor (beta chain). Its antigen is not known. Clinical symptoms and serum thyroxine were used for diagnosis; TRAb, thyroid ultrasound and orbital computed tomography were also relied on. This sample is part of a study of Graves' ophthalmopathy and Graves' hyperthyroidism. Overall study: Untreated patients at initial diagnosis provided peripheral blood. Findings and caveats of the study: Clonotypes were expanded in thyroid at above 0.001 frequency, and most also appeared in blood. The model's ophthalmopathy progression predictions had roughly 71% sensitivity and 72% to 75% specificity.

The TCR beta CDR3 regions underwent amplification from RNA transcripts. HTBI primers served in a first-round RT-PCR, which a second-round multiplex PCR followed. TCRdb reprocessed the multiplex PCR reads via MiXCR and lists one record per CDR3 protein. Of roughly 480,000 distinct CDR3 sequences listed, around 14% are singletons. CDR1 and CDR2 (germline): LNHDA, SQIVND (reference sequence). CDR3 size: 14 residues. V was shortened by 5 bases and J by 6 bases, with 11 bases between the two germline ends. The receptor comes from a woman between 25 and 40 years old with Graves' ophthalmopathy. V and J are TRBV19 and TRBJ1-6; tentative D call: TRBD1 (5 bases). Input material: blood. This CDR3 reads CASSVRDVNSPLHF. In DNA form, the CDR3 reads TGTGCCAGTAGTGTCCGGGACGTTAATTCACCCCTCCACTTT.